The rows below give T cell receptor beta chains drawn from one sample of a study of T cell responses to AZD1222 COVID-19 vaccine. Sequenced by immunoSEQ multiplex PCR; TCRdb stores in-frame clones only, minus some. Of 250,000 to 300,000 clones in the sample, approximately 94% are singletons; the top ten hold roughly 0.5%. The sample consisted of peripheral blood, taken 28 days after the second AZD1222 dose. The source of these receptors is an adult who received the AZD1222 COVID-19 vaccine. Each CDR3 is given with its conserved first and last residue. A D gene is named only where the DNA matches it firmly. Where a row states a size, it is once, few, many or the class of an expanded clone; other rows omit it.

D: TRBD1
V: TRBV18
size: .
J: TRBJ1-1
CDR3: CASSPFDRENTEAFF
DNA: TGTGCCAGCTCACCTTTTGACAGGGAAAACACTGAAGCTTTCTTT

D: TRBD1
V: TRBV15
size: .
J: TRBJ1-2
CDR3: CATSSPGQRTYGYTF
DNA: TGTGCCACCAGCAGCCCGGGACAGCGGACCTATGGCTACACCTTC

D: TRBD1
V: TRBV7-3
size: .
J: TRBJ2-3
CDR3: CASSTGITDTQYF
DNA: TGTGCCAGTTCGACAGGGATCACAGATACGCAGTATTTT

D: .
V: TRBV6-1
size: .
J: TRBJ1-1
CDR3: CASSEGRYTEAFF
DNA: TGTGCCAGCAGTGAGGGCAGATACACTGAAGCTTTCTTT

D: .
V: TRBV7-2
size: .
J: TRBJ1-4
CDR3: CASSLGEEKLFF
DNA: TGTGCCAGCAGCCTGGGAGAGGAAAAACTGTTTTTT

D: .
V: TRBV28
size: .
J: TRBJ1-5
CDR3: CASTLGGGYNQPQHF
DNA: TGTGCCAGCACCCTCGGGGGAGGCTACAATCAGCCCCAGCATTTT

D: .
V: TRBV5-1
size: .
J: TRBJ1-1
CDR3: CASSIAGLTEAFF
DNA: TGCGCCAGCAGCATTGCGGGATTAACTGAAGCTTTCTTT

D: .
V: TRBV7-2
size: .
J: TRBJ2-5
CDR3: CASMGETQYF
DNA: TGTGCCAGCATGGGAGAGACCCAGTACTTC

D: .
V: TRBV15
size: .
J: TRBJ2-2
CDR3: CASGGITGELFF
DNA: TGTGCCTCCGGCGGCATCACCGGGGAGCTGTTTTTT

D: TRBD2
V: TRBV5-1
size: .
J: TRBJ2-2
CDR3: CASSRGLAGNSGTGELFF
DNA: TGCGCCAGCAGCCGGGGACTAGCGGGGAATTCGGGCACCGGGGAGCTGTTTTTT

D: .
V: TRBV11-2
size: .
J: TRBJ1-4
CDR3: CASSLVLGGISEKLFF
DNA: TGTGCCAGCAGCTTAGTACTTGGGGGCATTAGTGAAAAACTGTTTTTT

D: TRBD2
V: TRBV3-1/TRBV3-2
size: .
J: TRBJ2-7
CDR3: CASSGTTRYEQYF
DNA: TGTGCCAGCAGCGGGACTACCCGATACGAGCAGTACTTC

D: .
V: TRBV4-3
size: .
J: TRBJ2-7
CDR3: CASSRGEDYEQYF
DNA: TGCGCCAGCAGCCGGGGGGAGGACTACGAGCAGTACTTC

D: .
V: TRBV20-1
size: few
J: TRBJ2-6
CDR3: CSACDPFSNVLTF
DNA: TGCAGTGCTTGTGACCCTTTTTCCAACGTCCTGACTTTC

D: TRBD1
V: TRBV28
size: .
J: TRBJ2-3
CDR3: CASSSGTGGPDTQYF
DNA: TGTGCCAGCAGTTCTGGGACAGGGGGCCCAGATACGCAGTATTTT

D: .
V: TRBV9
size: .
J: TRBJ1-1
CDR3: CASSVGAMNTEAFF
DNA: TGTGCCAGCAGCGTTGGGGCCATGAACACTGAAGCTTTCTTT

D: .
V: TRBV28
size: once
J: TRBJ1-2
CDR3: CASSPGARIYGYTF
DNA: TGTGCCAGCAGTCCTGGGGCACGCATCTATGGCTACACCTTC

D: .
V: TRBV10-1
size: .
J: TRBJ2-1
CDR3: CASSDGGQTGDEQFF
DNA: TGCGCCAGCAGTGACGGGGGCCAGACCGGGGATGAGCAGTTCTTC

D: .
V: TRBV7-2
size: .
J: TRBJ1-5
CDR3: CASSFSGAQPQHF
DNA: TGTGCCAGCAGCTTTTCGGGGGCTCAGCCCCAGCATTTT

D: .
V: TRBV9
size: once
J: TRBJ1-1
CDR3: CASSPAWGVEAFF
DNA: TGTGCCAGCAGCCCTGCGTGGGGAGTGGAAGCTTTCTTT

D: .
V: TRBV27
size: .
J: TRBJ2-2
CDR3: CASSLEGFGELFF
DNA: TGTGCCAGCAGTTTAGAGGGCTTCGGGGAGCTGTTTTTT

D: .
V: TRBV10-3
size: .
J: TRBJ1-5
CDR3: CATLRGQGQPQHF
DNA: TGTGCCACCCTGAGGGGTCAGGGTCAGCCCCAGCATTTT

D: .
V: TRBV7-9
size: .
J: TRBJ1-2
CDR3: CASTFDRHYGYTF
DNA: TGTGCCAGCACCTTCGACAGGCACTATGGCTACACCTTC

D: TRBD1
V: TRBV5-6
size: .
J: TRBJ1-1
CDR3: CASSLDRGTEAFF
DNA: TGTGCCAGCAGCTTGGACAGGGGTACTGAAGCTTTCTTT

D: TRBD2
V: TRBV11-2
size: .
J: TRBJ2-2
CDR3: CASSSGLAGFGELFF
DNA: TGTGCCAGCAGCTCGGGACTAGCGGGATTCGGGGAGCTGTTTTTT

D: .
V: TRBV18
size: .
J: TRBJ1-5
CDR3: CASSPRSGNDQPQHF
DNA: TGTGCCAGCTCACCACGGTCAGGGAACGATCAGCCCCAGCATTTT

D: .
V: TRBV3-1/TRBV3-2
size: .
J: TRBJ2-5
CDR3: CASSPGGLAQETQYF
DNA: TGTGCCAGCAGCCCCGGGGGGCTCGCCCAAGAGACCCAGTACTTC